One T cell receptor (beta chain) is described in this entry. Its antigen remains undetermined. No base quality information exists; no much larger clone differs at one position. RNA was extracted using the RNeasy kit, and roughly 0.5 to 1 ug of the RNA was reverse transcribed with random hexamers. The immunoSEQ multiplex PCR assay, which covers 54 Vbeta and 13 Jbeta segments, was used to amplify TCR beta CDR3 regions. Bias from PCR amplification was corrected by using a synthetic template baseline for primer optimization and for computational correction. In the original analysis: Only productive sequences were kept, with reads annotated to V, D and J genes according to IMGT and analyzed in immunoSEQ Analyzer. To calculate clonality, Shannon entropy was normalized by log2 of the number of productive unique sequences and then subtracted from one. For each patient and control, public and private clones were evaluated among the 100 most prevalent clones. A clone was defined as Susac-specific if it was absent from the healthy and MS cohorts, from 1052 published viral clones and from other ImmuneACCESS disease sequences. TCRdb reran the public reads through fastp at Q25 and MiXCR, keeping productive beta chains. Every entry covers one CDR3 protein and lists the most common genes and DNA from its rows. TCRdb's processing, not the authors' own work, is the source of the V and J calls. The sample table lists approximately 100,000 distinct CDR3 sequences, about 90% of them with a count of one. The ten largest clones capture 0.11% to 0.15% of the sample.

The sample is drawn from a study of CD8 T cells in Susac syndrome (dated by TCRdb to about 2019). Broadly, across the study: Repertoire sequencing was used to test whether CD8+ T cell activation and differentiation in Susac syndrome was antigen driven.

What the study reported, not specific to this receptor: The number of individuals in the TCR sequencing and HLA analysis was acknowledged as relatively small.

Peripheral blood CD8+ and CD4+ T cells from healthy donors, Susac syndrome patients and multiple sclerosis patients were profiled by high-throughput TCR beta sequencing. The healthy donors served as controls matched for age and sex. Bulk CD8+ and CD4+ T cells were purified by magnetic negative isolation, whereas CD8+ TEMRA cells were enriched by FACS. Blood was collected in EDTA tubes and processed within 24 hours, with PBMCs isolated through density gradient centrifugation. PBMCs intended for TCR sequencing were cryopreserved in liquid nitrogen and were subsequently thawed in a 37 degrees C water bath. A purity of at least 90% was achieved for sorted or isolated CD4+, CD8+ and CD8+ TEMRA cells. CDR1 and CDR2 were assigned from the germline V gene as SGDLS and YYNGEE. The CDR3, cysteine through phenylalanine, is 16 amino acids long. Kept here is only the CDR3 DNA, which spans 48 bases and is read in frame from base 1. Trimming removed 0 bases from V and 3 bases from J; the gene matches leave 6 bases unexplained.

The TCR comes from a human donor in good health. The chain links TRBV9 with TRBJ2-1; a stretch of 7 junction bases matches TRBD1. Sequenced input: CD4+ T cells from PBMCs. The CDR3 region reads CASSVGHQGVYNEQFF. DNA sequence: TGTGCCAGCAGCGTAGGGCACCAGGGGGTCTACAATGAGCAGTTCTTC.